These 26 T cell receptor beta chains were all obtained from the same sample, sequenced in a study of identical twins' blood T cells. TCRdb recomputed calls from the 5' RACE reads with MiXCR, one row per CDR3 protein. Here the sample spans fewer than 450,000 distinct CDR3 sequences, more than 25% being singletons. Sequencing was carried out using PBMCs. The source is a woman aged 18 to 55 in good health.

The V and J genes are TRBV29-1 and TRBJ1-2; D gene unclear. Germline values: CDR1 SQVTM, CDR2 ANQGSEA. V lost 3 bases and J lost 10, with 3 bases in between. The CDR3 extends over 8 amino acids. In DNA, the CDR3 is TGCAGCGTTGACGACTACACCTTC. Translating it yields CSVDDYTF.

The chain recombines TRBV3-1 with TRBJ1-1, with D uncertain. The CDR3 is 12 amino acids. V was pared by 1 base and J by 7 bases, with 7 bases between. The germline V gene has CDR1 LGHDT and CDR2 YNNKEL (reference sequence). The CDR3 reads CASSQGGFEAFF. CDR3 nucleotides: TGTGCCAGCAGCCAAGGAGGTTTTGAAGCTTTCTTT.

This clonotype was seen a few times. The J gene is TRBJ1-1, the V gene TRBV7-2; tentative D call: TRBD1 (5 bases). The CDR3 contains 13 residues. Trimming shortened V by 7 bases and J by 0 bases, and 9 bases separated the two germline ends. The germline V gene has CDR1 SGHTA and CDR2 FQGNSA. The CDR3 nucleotides are TGTGCCAGCAACCGACAGATGAACACTGAAGCTTTCTTT. This encodes CASNRQMNTEAFF.

This clonotype was observed a few times. The CDR3 sequence is CASRLTGTNTGELFF. The CDR3 bases are TGTGCCAGCAGGTTGACAGGAACGAACACCGGGGAGCTGTTTTTT. The gene calls are TRBV2 and TRBJ2-2; D might be TRBD1 (6 bases). This CDR3 has 15 residues. The V end was cut by 6 bases, the J end by 0 bases, with 11 bases between. Germline V gives CDR1 SNHLY, CDR2 FYNNEI.

The chain recombines TRBV19 with TRBJ1-5, with D possibly being TRBD1 (5 bases). V lost 7 bases and J lost 6, with 19 bases in between. Germline CDR1 reads LNHDA; CDR2 reads SQIVND (reference sequence). CDR3 size: 15 residues. The CDR3 nucleotides read TGTGCCAGTAATCGGTCTGGGGCTGGGCCTCAGCCCCAGCATTTT. Its translation is CASNRSGAGPQPQHF.

V and J are TRBV20-1 and TRBJ1-4; D call uncertain. CDR3 length equals 15 residues. V lost 5 bases and J lost 7, with 20 bases in between. Per germline, CDR1 DFQATT and CDR2 SNEGSKA (reference sequence). CDR3 nucleotides: TGCAGTGCTCGGGCCGGAGGTAACTTTGGTGAAAAACTGTTTTTT. Translation: CSARAGGNFGEKLFF.

The rearrangement uses TRBV4-3 and TRBJ1-1; D is ambiguous. The CDR3 sequence is 14 residues long. In germline, CDR1 is LGHNA, CDR2 YSLEER. Between the trimmed V and J ends, which lost 0 bases and 4 bases, there was a span of 9 bases. CDR3 sequence (DNA): TGCGCCAGCAGCCAAGATAGCATGGGCACTGAAGCTTTCTTT. Translation gives CASSQDSMGTEAFF.

The V gene is TRBV10-3, the J gene TRBJ1-5; 9 nucleotides align to TRBD1. Germline values: CDR1 ENHRY, CDR2 SYGVKD. Trimming cost V 4 bases and J 5 bases; bases outside gene matches: 0. There are 13 residues in the CDR3. In nucleotides, the CDR3 is TGTGCCATCAGTGGGACAGGGGATCAGCCCCAGCATTTT. This translates into CAISGTGDQPQHF.

This clonotype showed up just a few times. The rearrangement joins TRBV5-5 to TRBJ1-1; D call uncertain. The ends were cut back, 4 bases at V and 1 base at J, with 11 bases in the middle. The CDR3 sequence is 14 residues long. Germline CDR1 SGHKS, CDR2 YYEKEE (reference sequence). As DNA, the CDR3 is TGTGCCAGCAGCCCTGAGCCTGGGAACACTGAAGCTTTCTTT. Translated, it gives CASSPEPGNTEAFF.

This clonotype appeared a few times. This chain links TRBV6-5 with TRBJ2-1; 9 bases line up with TRBD1. The CDR3 sequence is 16 residues long. Germline loops: CDR1 MNHEY, CDR2 SVGAGI. With 5 bases clipped from V and 1 base from J, the junction kept 6 bases outside the gene matches. The DNA for the CDR3 is TGTGCCAGCAGTCCTACAGGGGGCCTATCCTACAATGAGCAGTTCTTC. Amino acid sequence: CASSPTGGLSYNEQFF.

The V gene is TRBV7-2, the J gene TRBJ2-3; the D gene is possibly TRBD2 (6 bases). V shed 1 base and J shed 2 bases, with 16 bases lying between them. The CDR3 has 17 amino acids. Germline V gene sequence: CDR1 SGHTA, CDR2 FQGNSA. CDR3 coding DNA: TGTGCCAGCAGCTTAGGGCGGGGACTGTCGCTCACAGATACGCAGTATTTT. It is translated as CASSLGRGLSLTDTQYF.

The sample holds a few counts of this clonotype. The chain employs TRBV6-6 and TRBJ1-1; weak D call: TRBD1 (5 bases). Per germline, CDR1 MNHNY and CDR2 SVGAGI (reference sequence). The CDR3 runs 14 residues. Trimming cost V 7 bases and J 4 bases, with 16 bases left between them. The CDR3 sequence: CASMLYGAGTEAFF. CDR3 bases: TGTGCCAGCATGTTGTATGGGGCGGGCACTGAAGCTTTCTTT.

This clonotype was recorded at least ten times. The V call is TRBV5-4, the J call TRBJ2-4; D unclear. Germline V gene lookup returns CDR1 SGHNT and CDR2 YYREEE (reference sequence). The CDR3 runs 13 residues. The V and J ends lost 1 base and 3 bases respectively, with 5 bases between them. Here the CDR3 reads CASSLRSKNIQYF. Written as DNA, the CDR3 is TGTGCCAGCAGCTTGCGCAGCAAAAACATTCAGTACTTC.

In regard to this clonotype: A much larger clone lies one base from this, so it may be a read error. The CDR3 loop is CSAGEVYSTEAFF. The CDR3 nucleotides are TGCAGTGCTGGAGAGGTATATAGCACTGAAGCTTTCTTT. The chain has TRBV20-1 and TRBJ1-1; D unresolved. Germline CDR1 and CDR2: DFQATT and SNEGSKA (reference sequence). The CDR3 sequence is 13 residues long.

This clonotype was found a few times. The V gene is TRBV27, the J gene TRBJ1-5; D ambiguous. CDR1 and CDR2 from the germline V gene are MNHEY and SMNVEV (reference sequence). Trimming shortened V by 8 bases and J by 5 bases, and 10 bases separated the two germline ends. This CDR3 contains 12 residues. CDR3 nucleotides: TGTGCCAGCGGTATTAGGGATCAGCCCCAGCATTTT. This encodes CASGIRDQPQHF.

This clonotype occurred a few times. The chain combines TRBV10-2 with TRBJ2-3; D unclear. This CDR3 spans 14 amino acids. V lost 7 bases and J 0 bases, leaving 11 bases between the germline ends. Germline loops: CDR1 WSHSY, CDR2 SAAADI. The CDR3 loop reads CASKSGHSTDTQYF. The CDR3 DNA follows: TGCGCCAGCAAGTCAGGCCACAGCACAGATACGCAGTATTTT.

This clonotype was found many times. The chain joins TRBV5-1 to TRBJ2-2, with 11 bases fitting TRBD2. The CDR3 covers 16 residues. Germline CDR1 SGHRS, CDR2 YFSETQ. J gave up 1 base and V 4 bases, and 3 bases lay outside the gene matches. CDR3 sequence: CASSAGLAVNTGELFF. The CDR3 bases are TGCGCCAGCAGCGCGGGACTAGCGGTGAACACCGGGGAGCTGTTTTTT.

V gene TRBV19 combines with J gene TRBJ2-7; D perhaps matches TRBD1 (5 bases). Deletions cut 3 bases from V and 2 bases from J, with 14 bases between. CDR3 length: 15 residues. CDR1 is LNHDA and CDR2 is SQIVND in the germline V gene (reference sequence). CDR3 residues: CASSISTDPTYEQYF. The CDR3 coding sequence is TGTGCCAGTAGTATTTCGACAGATCCGACCTACGAGCAGTACTTC.

This clonotype was counted only a few times. The chain links TRBV28 to TRBJ1-2; tentatively, D is TRBD1 (5 bases). Germline V gene lookup returns CDR1 MDHEN and CDR2 SYDVKM. CDR3 length equals 12 residues. Trimming shortened V by 10 bases and J by 4 bases, and 13 bases separated the two germline ends. CDR3 bases: TGTGCCACGCGACAGACCGTCTATGGCTACACCTTC. Residues: CATRQTVYGYTF.

This clonotype has just a few counts. V gene TRBV7-2 combines with J gene TRBJ2-1; D possibly uses TRBD1 or TRBD2 (5 bases each). This CDR3 has 15 residues. Trimming removed 2 bases from V and 2 bases from J, with 10 bases in between. CDR1 SGHTA and CDR2 FQGNSA come from the germline V gene. The CDR3 loop reads CASSLLGDPYNEQFF. The CDR3 DNA reads TGTGCCAGCAGCTTACTTGGGGACCCCTACAATGAGCAGTTCTTC. The full variable domain, its missing parts supplied by reference TRBV7-2 and TRBJ2-1, is GAGVSQSPSNKVTEKGKDVELRCDPISGHTALYWYRQSLGQGLEFLIYFQGNSAPDKSGLPSDRFSAERTGGSVSTLTIQRTQQEDSAVYLCASSLLGDPYNEQFFGPGTRLTVL.

Comment on this clonotype: One end of the junction is discordant with germline, which a read error may explain. The J gene is TRBJ2-1, the V gene TRBV12-5, with 13 bases fitting TRBD2. The germline gives CDR1 LGHNT, CDR2 FRNRAP. The CDR3 consists of 16 residues. CDR3 amino acids: CTSGLGTSGIHNEQFF. The CDR3 nucleotides read TGTACTAGTGGTCTGGGGACTAGCGGGATACACAATGAGCAGTTCTTC.

The sample holds a few counts of this clonotype. The rearrangement joins TRBV27 to TRBJ2-7; D is uncertain. Germline CDR1 MNHEY, CDR2 SMNVEV (reference sequence). Deletions cut 2 bases from V and 3 bases from J, with 8 bases between. The CDR3 contains 13 residues. CDR3 in amino acids: CASSLQIRYEQYF. The CDR3 DNA is TGTGCCAGCAGTTTACAAATACGCTACGAGCAGTACTTC.

This clonotype was counted a few times. The chain combines TRBV7-9 with TRBJ2-3; D is unclear. V lost 3 bases, J lost 8 bases, and 6 bases lay in between. Germline lookup yields CDR1 SEHNR and CDR2 FQNEAQ (reference sequence). The CDR3 runs 11 residues. The CDR3 DNA is TGTGCCAGCAGCTTTGATAGTACGCAGTATTTT. Protein sequence: CASSFDSTQYF.

This clonotype was counted many times. The V call is TRBV6-4, the J call TRBJ1-2, with D uncertain. Germline V gene lookup returns CDR1 MRHNA and CDR2 SNTAGT. The CDR3 runs to 11 residues. V lost 4 bases and J 4 bases, leaving 4 bases between the germline ends. The CDR3 reads CASSVSYGYTF. The CDR3 DNA reads as TGTGCCAGCAGTGTGAGCTATGGCTACACCTTC.

The chain recombines TRBV19 with TRBJ1-5; D is unclear. V lost 4 bases and J 7 bases, leaving 8 bases between the germline ends. The CDR3 covers 12 residues. Germline assignment: CDR1 LNHDA and CDR2 SQIVND (reference sequence). CDR3 amino acids: CASSNWGQPQHF. DNA of the CDR3: TGTGCCAGTAGTAACTGGGGACAGCCCCAGCATTTT.

The chain has TRBV6-2 or TRBV6-3 and TRBJ2-1; 7 bases match TRBD2. V dropped 1 base and J dropped 6; count of bases not matched to a gene: 6. Germline lookup yields CDR1 MNHEY and CDR2 SVGEGT. The CDR3 has 15 residues. CDR3 sequence: CASSYWRGWGNEQFF. The DNA of the CDR3 is TGTGCCAGCAGTTACTGGCGGGGGTGGGGCAATGAGCAGTTCTTC.